A selection of T cell receptor beta chains follows, all from one sample in a study of blood T cells in healthy people across ages. MiXCR, applied by TCRdb to the 5' RACE reads, yields one record per CDR3 protein. Here the sample spans some 750,000 distinct CDR3 sequences, 22% being singletons. The material sequenced was blood. Source of these receptors: a man aged 65 to 85 in good health. The CDR3 runs from the conserved cysteine through the conserved F or W. The order of the fields is D gene, V gene, clone size, J gene, CDR3 DNA, CDR3 protein. A D gene is named only where the DNA matches it firmly. For some rows the clone size is stated as once, few or many, or as a class when expanded; others skip it.

TRBD1	TRBV28	.	TRBJ1-2	TGCGTCAGCACCCTGACCGGACAGGCTCACCTCTATGGCTACACCTTC	CVSTLTGQAHLYGYTF
.	TRBV12-3/TRBV12-4	.	TRBJ2-4	TGTGCCAGCAGTTTAGGAGGAATACTAGCCAAAAACATTCAGTACTTC	CASSLGGILAKNIQYF
TRBD1	TRBV11-2	few	TRBJ1-1	TGTGCCAGCAGCTTCACGATCGGGACAGGGGGGACTGAAGCTTTCTTT	CASSFTIGTGGTEAFF
.	TRBV7-8	.	TRBJ1-1	TGTGCCCGCAGCCTTTCCTTGGACACTGAAGCTTTCTTT	CARSLSLDTEAFF
.	TRBV20-1	.	TRBJ1-1	TGCAGTGCTAGTCGGTCCGGGAACACTGAAGCTTTCTTT	CSASRSGNTEAFF
.	TRBV18	.	TRBJ1-2	TGTGCCAGCTCACCTACATCGGGGGCTACCTATGGCTACACCTTC	CASSPTSGATYGYTF
TRBD2	TRBV12-3/TRBV12-4	.	TRBJ2-5	TGTGCCAGCATGAGGACTAGCAGGGAGACCCAGTACTTC	CASMRTSRETQYF
.	TRBV12-3/TRBV12-4	few	TRBJ2-3	TGTGCCAGCACCTATAGAATCCGGGGCCCCACAGATACGCAGTATTTT	CASTYRIRGPTDTQYF
.	TRBV18	.	TRBJ1-5	TGTGCCAGCTCACCGGGGCAGGGGAGTTTTGCGGGCAATCAGCCCCAGCATTTT	CASSPGQGSFAGNQPQHF
.	TRBV11-2	.	TRBJ2-3	TGTGCCAGCAGCTCCCGGGCCTCCGGGGATACGCAGTATTTT	CASSSRASGDTQYF
.	TRBV7-2	few	TRBJ1-5	TGTGCCAGCAGCCTACAGCCTAGCAATCAGCCCCAGCATTTT	CASSLQPSNQPQHF
.	TRBV2	few	TRBJ2-1	TGTGCCAGCAGTGCGCTCATTAACTCCTACAATGAGCAGTTCTTC	CASSALINSYNEQFF
TRBD2	TRBV5-1	.	TRBJ2-3	TGCGCCAGCAGCTTGACGGGGGGGTTCACAGATACGCAGTATTTT	CASSLTGGFTDTQYF
TRBD1	TRBV4-1	.	TRBJ2-4	TGCGCCAGCAGCCAAGATCTGCGACAGGGGGCTTCGGGGCAAGCCAAAAACATTCAGTACTTC	CASSQDLRQGASGQAKNIQYF
.	TRBV2	few	TRBJ2-5	TGTGCCAGCGGTCAGTATGGAGGACAAGAGACCCAGTACTTC	CASGQYGGQETQYF
.	TRBV9	.	TRBJ2-1	TGTGCCAGCAGCGTAGGGGGTCCTCACCGCTCCTACAATGAGCAGTTCTTC	CASSVGGPHRSYNEQFF
TRBD2	TRBV20-1	.	TRBJ2-3	TGCAGTGCTATGTCCCTAGCGGGGACAGATACGCAGTATTTT	CSAMSLAGTDTQYF
TRBD2	TRBV11-1	few	TRBJ2-5	TGTGCCAGCAGCTTCCAGAAAGGACTAGCGGGGGGACCGCTAGAAGAGACCCAGTACTTC	CASSFQKGLAGGPLEETQYF
.	TRBV28	few	TRBJ1-3	TGTGCCAGCAGAACTCCTGGAAACACCATATATTTT	CASRTPGNTIYF
.	TRBV7-2	.	TRBJ2-1	TGTGCCAGCAGCCCTAGACAGGCGAACTCCTACAATGAGCAGTTCTTC	CASSPRQANSYNEQFF
TRBD1	TRBV5-1	few	TRBJ1-2	TGCGCCAGCAGAGATACGGGACAGGGGTTCGCTAACAATGGCTACACCTTC	CASRDTGQGFANNGYTF
.	TRBV29-1	.	TRBJ2-5	TGCAGCGCTGGGGATCACCAAGAGACCCAGTACTTC	CSAGDHQETQYF
TRBD1	TRBV5-5	few	TRBJ1-5	TGTGCCAGCAGCAATTTTCAGGGGGGCGGTCAGCCCCAGCATTTT	CASSNFQGGGQPQHF
TRBD1	TRBV28	few	TRBJ2-1	TGTGCCAGCAGAGCCTCCGGGACAGGCCACAATGAGCAGTTCTTC	CASRASGTGHNEQFF
TRBD1	TRBV12-3/TRBV12-4	.	TRBJ1-1	TGTGCCAGCACCCTAGGGGGACAGGCTATCACTGAAGCTTTCTTT	CASTLGGQAITEAFF
.	TRBV20-1	.	TRBJ1-1	TGCAGTGCTAGAGATCAGTTTGGCACTGAAGCTTTCTTT	CSARDQFGTEAFF
TRBD1	TRBV7-2	few	TRBJ1-1	TGTGCCAGCAGCTTGGGGGGGACAGGCGAACAGGTAGCTTTCTTT	CASSLGGTGEQVAFF
TRBD2	TRBV27	many	TRBJ2-1	TGTGCCAGCAGCTCCGGACTAGCAGGCAATGAGCAGTTCTTC	CASSSGLAGNEQFF
.	TRBV20-1	few	TRBJ2-3	TGCAGTGCTAACCTGGCCTCCGGGGCAGATACGCAGTATTTT	CSANLASGADTQYF
.	TRBV12-3/TRBV12-4	.	TRBJ1-1	TGTGCCAGCAGTTTAGCGAAGGGGGGCAGGAAATTAAACACTGAAGCTTTCTTT	CASSLAKGGRKLNTEAFF
.	TRBV20-1	.	TRBJ2-3	TGCAGTGCCGAGGAGGGACTTTGGGGGGATACGCAGTATTTT	CSAEEGLWGDTQYF
TRBD1	TRBV24-1	.	TRBJ2-3	TGTGCCACCAGTGGTTCGGACAGGATCCCCACAGATACGCAGTATTTT	CATSGSDRIPTDTQYF
TRBD2	TRBV6-1	.	TRBJ2-1	TGTGCCAGCAGTGACCAGCGGGGGGTTTACAATGAGCAGTTCTTC	CASSDQRGVYNEQFF
.	TRBV6-2/TRBV6-3	few	TRBJ1-5	TGTGCCAGCAGTTACAAGGCGGTCTATAGCAATCAGCCCCAGCATTTT	CASSYKAVYSNQPQHF
.	TRBV28	few	TRBJ2-7	TGTGCCAGCAGTTTAGCCCCCGAGCAGTACTTC	CASSLAPEQYF
.	TRBV5-1	.	TRBJ2-5	TGCGCCAGCAGCTTGGAAGGGTCCAGATCCACCCAGTACTTC	CASSLEGSRSTQYF
.	TRBV6-5	.	TRBJ2-3	TGTGCCAGCAGGCGCCCAGCGGCTAACACAGATACGCAGTATTTT	CASRRPAANTDTQYF
.	TRBV6-5	.	TRBJ1-1	TGTGCCAGCAGGGGGGGCTGGGCGAGGGAAGCTTTCTTT	CASRGGWAREAFF
.	TRBV29-1	.	TRBJ2-7	TGCAGCGTGAGGGAAGGGCGCTACGAGCAGTACTTC	CSVREGRYEQYF
.	TRBV28	.	TRBJ2-1	TGTGCCAGCAGTTCTACAGGCGAGTGGAATGAGCAGTTCTTC	CASSSTGEWNEQFF
.	TRBV9	.	TRBJ2-1	TGTGCCAGCAGCACCTCGGAGGGCCAATCCTACAATGAGCAGTTCTTC	CASSTSEGQSYNEQFF
.	TRBV28	few	TRBJ1-2	TGTGCCAGCAGTTCAGGACAGAGTGACTATGGCTACACCTTC	CASSSGQSDYGYTF
TRBD1	TRBV5-5	.	TRBJ2-3	TGTGCCAGCAGCTTTGGCCACCCACAGGGGACAAGCACAGATACGCAGTATTTT	CASSFGHPQGTSTDTQYF
.	TRBV29-1	few	TRBJ1-1	TGCAGCGTCGGGGTGGTAGGGTCTCTGGTCACTGAAGCTTTCTTT	CSVGVVGSLVTEAFF
.	TRBV11-2	many	TRBJ2-5	TGTGCCAGCACTGCATGGACGGGAGTGCCAGAGACCCAGTACTTC	CASTAWTGVPETQYF
TRBD1	TRBV3-1	.	TRBJ1-1	TGTGCCAGCAGCCATCGACAGGGGGGGAACACTGAAGCTTTCTTT	CASSHRQGGNTEAFF
.	TRBV6-5	.	TRBJ2-1	TGTGCCAGCAGCCCCCTACCGGGACCCGGGCAGTTCTTC	CASSPLPGPGQFF
.	TRBV20-1	.	TRBJ2-3	TGCAGTGCGGATCAGTACGGAGATACGCAGTATTTT	CSADQYGDTQYF
TRBD2	TRBV7-2	.	TRBJ2-5	TGTGCCAGCAGCGTTCGACTAGCCCAAGAGACCCAGTACTTC	CASSVRLAQETQYF
.	TRBV30	few	TRBJ1-1	TGTGCCTGGAGGACTGGATTGAACACTGAAGCTTTCTTT	CAWRTGLNTEAFF
.	TRBV12-3/TRBV12-4	.	TRBJ1-1	TGTGCCAGCAGTTGGAGGTCGAACACTGAAGCTTTCTTT	CASSWRSNTEAFF
.	TRBV5-1	.	TRBJ2-5	TGCGCCAGCAGCTCGGACCGGGACGTAGGAGAGACCCAGTACTTC	CASSSDRDVGETQYF
.	TRBV2	.	TRBJ1-6	TGTGCCAGCATTTTGAGGACCGGGAATAATTCACCCCTCCACTTT	CASILRTGNNSPLHF